A single sample is the source of the 21 T cell receptor beta chains below, sequenced in a study of shared clonotypes between healthy human individuals. The method was immunoSEQ multiplex PCR; TCRdb's version includes in-frame clones alone and lacks a portion of them. Of over a million clones detected, 75% to 85% appear once; the ten largest clones hold more than 0.55%. Sequenced: memory CD4+ T cells from PBMCs. This sample's subset: CD45RA-negative fraction. The receptor set was obtained from a young man in good health. Some clones in this sample may be carry-over from other donors' samples.

This clone turned up a few times. The chain employs TRBV11-3 and TRBJ1-1; D gene unclear. The length of the CDR3 is 14 residues. The ends were cut back, 3 bases at V and 0 bases at J, with 8 bases in the middle. CDR1 and CDR2 (germline): SGHNT, YENEEA. CDR3 amino acids: CASSFRDLNTEAFF. The CDR3 coding sequence is TGTGCCAGCAGCTTCCGAGACCTGAACACTGAAGCTTTCTTT.

The chain is built from TRBV20-1 and TRBJ2-5; D is ambiguous. The CDR3 runs to 11 residues. Germline CDR1 reads DFQATT; CDR2 reads SNEGSKA (reference sequence). The germline V and J ends were trimmed by 3 bases and 6 bases, with 8 bases remaining between them. In DNA, the CDR3 is TGCAGTGCTAGGGTGCAGCAGACCCAGTACTTC. This codes for CSARVQQTQYF.

This clone was seen once. V is TRBV6-1 and J is TRBJ1-5; D gene unclear. The CDR3 loop spans 13 amino acids. Deletions cut 0 bases from V and 6 bases from J, with 6 bases between. Germline lookup yields CDR1 MNHNS and CDR2 SASEGT. CDR3 bases: TGTGCCAGCAGTGAAGCGCTTCTTCAGCCCCAGCATTTT. This codes for CASSEALLQPQHF.

Here the CDR3 DNA reads TGTGCCAGCAGTTTGCCAAGCCTCTACGAGCAGTACTTC. It encodes CASSLPSLYEQYF. The chain is built from TRBV28 and TRBJ2-7; no reliable D call. CDR1 MDHEN and CDR2 SYDVKM come from the germline V gene. The V and J ends lost 3 bases and 3 bases respectively, with 9 bases between them. This CDR3 has 13 residues.

V and J are TRBV27 and TRBJ2-7; 9 positions agree with TRBD1. V lost 5 bases and J lost 4; bases outside the gene matches: 9. The CDR3 extends over 15 amino acids. The germline gives CDR1 MNHEY, CDR2 SMNVEV (reference sequence). The CDR3 spells CASSPRDRAIYEQYF. Here the CDR3 DNA reads TGTGCCAGCAGTCCCCGGGACAGGGCTATTTACGAGCAGTACTTC.

The chain carries TRBV5-1 and TRBJ1-1, with unresolved D. V gave up 3 bases and J gave up 1 base, with 10 bases separating them. The germline V gene has CDR1 SGHRS and CDR2 YFSETQ. This CDR3 region has 14 residues. The chain's CDR3 is CASSSLAGNTEAFF. The CDR3 DNA sequence: TGCGCCAGCAGCTCCCTGGCAGGGAACACTGAAGCTTTCTTT.

The rearrangement uses TRBV2 and TRBJ2-7, with 10 positions matching TRBD2. This CDR3 comprises 15 residues. The ends lost 10 bases at V and 6 bases at J; junction bases unmatched: 15. Germline lookup yields CDR1 SNHLY and CDR2 FYNNEI. DNA of the CDR3: TGTGCCACCATCCTAAGCGGGACTAGCGTTGTCGAGCAGTACTTC. Encoded protein: CATILSGTSVVEQYF.

The V gene is TRBV30, the J gene TRBJ2-7; 8 nucleotides agree with TRBD1. CDR1 GTSNPN and CDR2 SVGIG come from the germline V gene (reference sequence). There are 16 residues in the CDR3. Germline trimming cut 0 bases from V and 2 bases from J; bases unmatched to any gene: 9. The CDR3 spells CAWSVPGQGYTYEQYF. The CDR3, as DNA: TGTGCCTGGAGTGTACCCGGACAGGGCTATACCTACGAGCAGTACTTC.

There are a few counts of this clone. V and J are TRBV5-1 and TRBJ1-1; 7 bases are shared with TRBD1. Germline-derived CDR1 and CDR2 are SGHRS and YFSETQ. This CDR3 has 14 residues. Trimming cost V 0 bases and J 7 bases; bases outside gene matches: 6. The CDR3 loop is CASSLVGGGDEAFF. DNA of the CDR3: TGCGCCAGCAGCTTGGTGGGAGGGGGCGATGAAGCTTTCTTT.

In its sample, this clone was seen a few times. Given a much more abundant clone one base away, this may be a read error. Other DNA sequences within the sample encode an identical CDR3. V gene TRBV29-1 combines with J gene TRBJ1-5; D possibly corresponds to TRBD1 (5 bases). The CDR3 length is 12 residues. Between the trimmed V and J ends, which lost 4 bases and 1 base, there was a span of 5 bases. CDR1 SQVTM and CDR2 ANQGSEA come from the germline V gene. The CDR3 DNA sequence: TGCAGCGTTGCAGGGAGCAATCAGCCCCAGCATTTT. Translating it yields CSVAGSNQPQHF.

The table lists this clone with a few counts. The J gene is TRBJ2-5, the V gene TRBV7-2, with D perhaps TRBD1 (6 bases). V lost 5 bases and J lost 5, with 27 bases in between. This CDR3 contains 18 residues. Germline V lookup: CDR1 SGHTA, CDR2 FQGNSA. This chain's CDR3 is CASSPRDIGVKQRETQYF. The CDR3 DNA reads TGTGCCAGCAGCCCCCGGGACATTGGGGTCAAACAAAGGGAGACCCAGTACTTC.

The V and J genes are TRBV4-2 and TRBJ2-5, with TRBD2 matching over 9 bases. V gave up 2 bases and J gave up 4 bases; unmatched junction bases: 8. From germline, CDR1 is LGHNA and CDR2 YNFKEQ. The CDR3 is 16 amino acids. The CDR3: CASSQSVSGSGETQYF. The CDR3 bases are TGTGCCAGCAGCCAAAGCGTTAGCGGGAGCGGAGAGACCCAGTACTTC.

This clone was counted once. V and J are TRBV5-1 and TRBJ1-2, with TRBD1 as a possible D gene (5 bases). V lost 0 bases to trimming and J lost 8 bases, with 14 bases between them. CDR3 length equals 14 residues. The germline CDR1 and CDR2 sequences are SGHRS and YFSETQ. CDR3: CASSLGSGKIGYTF. The CDR3 coding sequence is TGCGCCAGCAGCTTGGGTTCAGGGAAAATCGGCTACACCTTC.

This chain links TRBV9 with TRBJ1-1; D unclear. Trimming removed 0 bases at V and 6 bases at J, with 12 bases between. Germline CDR1 reads SGDLS; CDR2 reads YYNGEE. There are 14 residues in the CDR3. CDR3 amino acids: CASSVVSGEAEAFF. CDR3 coding DNA: TGTGCCAGCAGCGTAGTAAGTGGAGAGGCTGAAGCTTTCTTT.

V usage is TRBV9 and J usage is TRBJ2-1; D is possibly TRBD1 (6 bases). The germline V gene encodes CDR1 SGDLS and CDR2 YYNGEE. Trimming stripped 4 bases from V and 7 bases from J, with 15 bases between. There are 14 residues in the CDR3. CDR3 region: CASSHAPQGNEQFF. CDR3 DNA: TGTGCCAGCAGCCATGCACCACAGGGAAATGAGCAGTTCTTC. The whole variable domain, remainder taken from reference TRBV9 and TRBJ2-1, is DSGVTQTPKHLITATGQRVTLRCSPRSGDLSVYWYQQSLDQGLQFLIQYYNGEERAKGNILERFSAQQFPDLHSELNLSSLELGDSALYFCASSHAPQGNEQFFGPGTRLTVL.

This chain uses TRBV28 with TRBJ2-3, with 9 bases fitting TRBD2. The CDR3 spans 17 residues. In germline, CDR1 is MDHEN, CDR2 SYDVKM. Trimming took 4 bases from V and 0 from J; bases not matched to a gene: 8. Here the CDR3 reads CASSSTRLAASTDTQYF. The CDR3 coding sequence is TGTGCCAGCAGTTCCACAAGACTAGCGGCTAGCACAGATACGCAGTATTTT.

V gene TRBV18 combines with J gene TRBJ2-2; TRBD1 agrees at 9 bases. J lost 6 bases, V lost 3 bases, and 5 bases had no gene match. The CDR3 has 15 amino acids. CDR1 is KGHSH, CDR2 LQKENI, per germline. Here the CDR3 DNA reads TGTGCCAGCTCACCGGGACAGGGTATCGCCGGGGAGCTGTTTTTT. It translates to CASSPGQGIAGELFF.

The V and J genes are TRBV28 and TRBJ2-2; 8 bases are a match to TRBD1. The CDR3 extends over 15 amino acids. J gave up 1 base and V 8 bases, and 6 bases lay outside the gene matches. Germline values: CDR1 MDHEN, CDR2 SYDVKM. This CDR3 is CASGSGTGNTGELFF. DNA for the CDR3: TGTGCCAGCGGTTCAGGGACAGGGAACACCGGGGAGCTGTTTTTT.

This clone came up many times. Other nucleotide sequences in the sample specify the same CDR3. CDR3 in amino acids: CSAQGAGNQPQHF. The CDR3 DNA is TGCAGCGCTCAGGGAGCCGGCAATCAGCCCCAGCATTTT. This chain connects TRBV29-1 to TRBJ1-5, with a tentative D call TRBD1 (5 bases). The CDR3 covers 13 residues. V was shortened by 7 bases and J by 2 bases, with 12 bases between the two germline ends. CDR1 is SQVTM, CDR2 ANQGSEA, per germline. The full variable domain, with the rest looked up from reference TRBV29-1 and TRBJ1-5, is SAVISQKPSRDICQRGTSLTIQCQVDSQVTMMFWYRQQPGQSLTLIATANQGSEATYESGFVIDKFPISRPNLTFSTLTVSNMSPEDSSIYLCSAQGAGNQPQHFGDGTRLSIL.

J is TRBJ2-5 and V is TRBV5-1; 8 nucleotides agree with TRBD1. Trimming at V came to 2 bases and at J to 0 bases, leaving 9 bases not matched to a gene. The germline gives CDR1 SGHRS, CDR2 YFSETQ. The CDR3 contains 17 residues. CDR3 nucleotide sequence: TGCGCCAGCAGCTTTCAGGGGGCAGGAACGTACCAAGAGACCCAGTACTTC. This encodes CASSFQGAGTYQETQYF.

The chain has TRBV20-1 and TRBJ2-7, with 7 nucleotides matching TRBD2. This CDR3 region has 11 residues. Germline V gene lookup returns CDR1 DFQATT and CDR2 SNEGSKA (reference sequence). V was pared by 7 bases and J by 3 bases, with 3 bases of the junction left unmatched. CDR3 in DNA: TGCAGTGGGGAGGGGATCTACGAGCAGTACTTC. It specifies CSGEGIYEQYF.